The present entry profiles one TCR beta chain with its context. This record comes from a study of blood T cell repertoires in COVID-19. Across the whole study: Acute and convalescent COVID-19 samples came from the United States, Italy and Spain. T cells, B-cell-depleted T cells, or PBMCs provided the cDNA or gDNA that served as material.

During active infection, Seattle patients enrolled and were then monitored through disease. This CDR3 has 14 residues. Trimming removed 3 bases from V and 3 bases from J, with 12 bases in between. CDR1 and CDR2 from the germline V gene are SGDLS and YYNGEE. Per the authors' pipeline: From reference gene primer amplification, estimates of nucleated cell counts were derived. Some clones are missing from TCRdb's copy, which holds only in-frame ones; the method was immunoSEQ multiplex PCR. V, J and clone size derive from that table, while D and trimming were established from the DNA sequence. Counted here are 90,000 to 100,000 clones, roughly 90% occurring once; the ten biggest clones make up roughly 2.5%.

Sequencing was done on a sample of peripheral blood. This TCR derives from a middle-aged man with COVID-19, enrolled during active disease. The V and J genes are TRBV9 and TRBJ1-2; D is unclear. Here the CDR3 DNA reads TGTGCCAGCAGCGGAGGAGAGTTTGACTATGGCTACACCTTC. Translated: CASSGGEFDYGYTF. Full variable domain (missing parts from reference TRBV9 and TRBJ1-2): DSGVTQTPKHLITATGQRVTLRCSPRSGDLSVYWYQQSLDQGLQFLIQYYNGEERAKGNILERFSAQQFPDLHSELNLSSLELGDSALYFCASSGGEFDYGYTFGSGTRLTVV.